The 4 T cell receptor beta chains presented below share a single source sample, sequenced in a study of blood T cell repertoires in COVID-19. Profiled with immunoSEQ multiplex PCR; TCRdb holds only in-frame clones, not every one. Of fewer than 400,000 clones listed, 80% to 90% were seen once; the top ten hold roughly a tenth. Input material: PBMCs or T cells enriched from blood (not recorded which). All receptors derive from a woman aged 50 to 65 who had recovered from COVID-19.

V gene TRBV19 combines with J gene TRBJ2-7, with a tentative D call TRBD2 (6 bases). CDR1 is LNHDA and CDR2 is SQIVND in the germline V gene (reference sequence). CDR3 length: 15 residues. With 7 bases removed from V and 2 bases from J, the gap between germline ends came to 18 bases. As DNA, the CDR3 is TGTGCCAGTAAATACCGGGACTTCCATACCTACGAGCAGTACTTC. Protein: CASKYRDFHTYEQYF.

This clone was counted only a few times. The chain couples TRBV30 to TRBJ1-2; 7 positions agree with TRBD1. The CDR3 sequence is 13 residues long. The V gene end was trimmed by 3 bases and the J gene end by 8 bases; junction bases not matched to a gene: 9. Germline CDR1 and CDR2: GTSNPN and SVGIG (reference sequence). The CDR3 nucleotides are TGTGCCTGGAGCGCAGGGGGGTTCATCGGCTACACCTTC. This translates into CAWSAGGFIGYTF. Full variable domain (remainder filled in from reference TRBV30 and TRBJ1-2): SQTIHQWPATLVQPVGSPLSLECTVEGTSNPNLYWYRQAAGRGLQLLFYSVGIGQISSEVPQNLSASRPQDRQFILSSKKLLLSDSGFYLCAWSAGGFIGYTFGSGTRLTVV.

A single count supports this clone. V gene TRBV3-1 (or the pseudogene TRBV3-2) combines with J gene TRBJ1-2, with TRBD1 matching over 11 bases. The CDR3 has 15 amino acids. Trimming removed 4 bases from V and 4 bases from J; junction bases left unmatched: 5. The germline gives CDR1 LGHDT, CDR2 YNNKEL (reference sequence). Here the CDR3 reads CASSRTGGIVYGYTF. The CDR3 DNA follows: TGTGCCAGCAGCCGGACAGGGGGCATTGTCTATGGCTACACCTTC.

V is TRBV6-5 and J is TRBJ1-4; no clear D. This CDR3 is built from 12 residues. The germline gives CDR1 MNHEY, CDR2 SVGAGI. V lost 6 bases and J lost 3, with 5 bases in between. As DNA, the CDR3 is TGTGCCAGCAGGGCAGCTAATGAAAAACTGTTTTTT. Translating it yields CASRAANEKLFF.